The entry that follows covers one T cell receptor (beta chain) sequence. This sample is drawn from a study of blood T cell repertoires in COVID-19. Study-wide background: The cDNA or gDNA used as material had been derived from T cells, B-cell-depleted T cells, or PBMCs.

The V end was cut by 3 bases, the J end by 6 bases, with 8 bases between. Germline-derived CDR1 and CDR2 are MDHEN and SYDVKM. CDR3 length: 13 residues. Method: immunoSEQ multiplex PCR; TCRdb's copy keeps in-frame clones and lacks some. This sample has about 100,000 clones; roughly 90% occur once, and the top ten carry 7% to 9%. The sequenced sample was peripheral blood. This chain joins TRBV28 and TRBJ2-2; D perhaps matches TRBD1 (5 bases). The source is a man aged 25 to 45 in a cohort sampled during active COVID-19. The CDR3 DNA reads TGTGCCAGCAGTTTGGCAGGGCCCGGGGAGCTGTTTTTT. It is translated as CASSLAGPGELFF.